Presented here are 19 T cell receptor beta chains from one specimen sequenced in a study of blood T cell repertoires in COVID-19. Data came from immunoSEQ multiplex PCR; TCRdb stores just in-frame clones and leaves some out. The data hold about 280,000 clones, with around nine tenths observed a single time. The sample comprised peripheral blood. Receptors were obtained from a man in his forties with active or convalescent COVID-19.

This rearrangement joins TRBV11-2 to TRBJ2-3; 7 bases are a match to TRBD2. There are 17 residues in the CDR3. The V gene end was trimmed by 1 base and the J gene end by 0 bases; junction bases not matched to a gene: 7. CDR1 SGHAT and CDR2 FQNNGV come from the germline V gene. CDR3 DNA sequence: TGTGCCAGCAGCTTAGTCCGGGGGGTATCTAGCACAGATACGCAGTATTTT. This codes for CASSLVRGVSSTDTQYF.

The CDR3 sequence: CASSLAGQGGETQYF. Here the CDR3 DNA reads TGCGCCAGCAGCTTGGCCGGGCAGGGTGGAGAGACCCAGTACTTC. The chain carries TRBV5-1 and TRBJ2-5; the D gene is possibly TRBD1 (5 bases). V was clipped by 0 bases and J by 4 bases, with 13 bases between them. CDR1 and CDR2 from the germline V gene are SGHRS and YFSETQ. The CDR3 loop spans 15 amino acids.

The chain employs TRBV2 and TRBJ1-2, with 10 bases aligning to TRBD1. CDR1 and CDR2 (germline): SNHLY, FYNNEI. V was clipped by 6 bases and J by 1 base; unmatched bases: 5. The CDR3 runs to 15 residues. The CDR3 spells CASRGGDRGNYGYTF. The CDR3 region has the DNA TGTGCCAGCAGAGGAGGGGACAGGGGTAACTATGGCTACACCTTC.

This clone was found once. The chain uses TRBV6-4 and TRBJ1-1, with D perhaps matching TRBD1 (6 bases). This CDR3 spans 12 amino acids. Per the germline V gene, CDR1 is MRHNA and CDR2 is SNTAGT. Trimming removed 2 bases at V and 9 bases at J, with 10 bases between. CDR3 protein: CASSDDGGKAFF. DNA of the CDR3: TGTGCCAGCAGTGACGATGGGGGCAAAGCTTTCTTT.

The CDR3 here is CSDRDSSYEQYF. CDR3 sequence (DNA): TGCAGCGACAGGGACAGCTCCTACGAGCAGTACTTC. V gene TRBV29-1 combines with J gene TRBJ2-7; 7 bases are a match to TRBD1. Germline CDR1 reads SQVTM; CDR2 reads ANQGSEA. The junction had 3 bases not matched to a gene; V was cut back by 7 bases and J by 0 bases. The CDR3 runs to 12 residues.

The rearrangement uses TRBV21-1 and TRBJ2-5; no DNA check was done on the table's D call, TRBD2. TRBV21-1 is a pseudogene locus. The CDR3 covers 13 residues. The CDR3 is CATRRRLQETQYF. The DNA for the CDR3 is TGTGCCACCCGTAGGAGGCTCCAAGAGACCCAGTACTTC.

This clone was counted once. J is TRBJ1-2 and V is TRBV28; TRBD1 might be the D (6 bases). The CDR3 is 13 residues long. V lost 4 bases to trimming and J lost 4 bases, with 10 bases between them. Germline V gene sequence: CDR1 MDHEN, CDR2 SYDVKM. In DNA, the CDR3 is TGTGCCAGCAGTTCCTCAGGGGCCTATGGCTACACCTTC. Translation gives CASSSSGAYGYTF.

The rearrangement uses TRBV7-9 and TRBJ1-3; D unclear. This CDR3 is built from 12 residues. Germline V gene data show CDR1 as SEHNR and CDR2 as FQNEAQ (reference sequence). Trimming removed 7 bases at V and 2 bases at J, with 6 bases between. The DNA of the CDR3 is TGTGCCAGCACCGGCACTGGAAACACCATATATTTT. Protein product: CASTGTGNTIYF.

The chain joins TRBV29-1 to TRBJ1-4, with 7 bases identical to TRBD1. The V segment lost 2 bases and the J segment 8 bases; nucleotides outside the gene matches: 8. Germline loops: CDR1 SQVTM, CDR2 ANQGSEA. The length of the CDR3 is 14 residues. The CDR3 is CSVEWDSKGEKLFF. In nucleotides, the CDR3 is TGCAGCGTTGAATGGGACAGTAAAGGAGAAAAACTGTTTTTT.

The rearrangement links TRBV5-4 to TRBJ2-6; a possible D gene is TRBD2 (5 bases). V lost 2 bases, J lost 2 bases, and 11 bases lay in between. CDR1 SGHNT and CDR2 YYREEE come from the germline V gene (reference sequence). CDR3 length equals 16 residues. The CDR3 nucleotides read TGTGCCAGCAGCTTTACCTGGGGAGCTGGGGCCAACGTCCTGACTTTC. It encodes CASSFTWGAGANVLTF. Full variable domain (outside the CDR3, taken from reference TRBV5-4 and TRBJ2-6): ETGVTQSPTHLIKTRGQQVTLRCSSQSGHNTVSWYQQALGQGPQFIFQYYREEENGRGNFPPRFSGLQFPNYSSELNVNALELDDSALYLCASSFTWGAGANVLTFGAGSRLTVL.

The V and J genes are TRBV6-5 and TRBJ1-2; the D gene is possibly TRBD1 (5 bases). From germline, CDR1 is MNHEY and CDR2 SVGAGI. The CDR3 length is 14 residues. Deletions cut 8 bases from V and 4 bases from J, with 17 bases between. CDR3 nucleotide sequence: TGTGCCAGCCTGCCCCGACAGAAACCCTATGGCTACACCTTC. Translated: CASLPRQKPYGYTF.

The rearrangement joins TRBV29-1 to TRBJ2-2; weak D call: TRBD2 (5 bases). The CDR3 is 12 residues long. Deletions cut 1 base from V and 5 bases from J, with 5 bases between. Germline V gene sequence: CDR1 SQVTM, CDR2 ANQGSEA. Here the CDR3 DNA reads TGCAGCGTTGAAGGGACTACCGGGGAGCTGTTTTTT. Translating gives CSVEGTTGELFF.

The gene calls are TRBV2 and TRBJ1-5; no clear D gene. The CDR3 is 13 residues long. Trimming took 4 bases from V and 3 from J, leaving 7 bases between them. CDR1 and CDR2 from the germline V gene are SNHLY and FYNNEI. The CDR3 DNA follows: TGTGCCAGCAGTGGGGCAGTCAATCAGCCCCAGCATTTT. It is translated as CASSGAVNQPQHF.

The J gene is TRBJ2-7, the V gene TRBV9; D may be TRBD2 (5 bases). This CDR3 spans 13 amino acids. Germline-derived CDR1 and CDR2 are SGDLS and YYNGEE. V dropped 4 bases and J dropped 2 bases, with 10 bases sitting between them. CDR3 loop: CASSSGNPYEQYF. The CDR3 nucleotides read TGTGCCAGCAGCTCCGGGAACCCCTACGAGCAGTACTTC.

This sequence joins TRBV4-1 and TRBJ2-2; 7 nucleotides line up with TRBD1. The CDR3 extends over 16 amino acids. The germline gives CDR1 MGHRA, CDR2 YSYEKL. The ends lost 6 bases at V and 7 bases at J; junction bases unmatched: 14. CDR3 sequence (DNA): TGCGCCAGCAGTCAGCTAGGGGGCGTGAGGATCGGGGAGCTGTTTTTT. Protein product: CASSQLGGVRIGELFF.

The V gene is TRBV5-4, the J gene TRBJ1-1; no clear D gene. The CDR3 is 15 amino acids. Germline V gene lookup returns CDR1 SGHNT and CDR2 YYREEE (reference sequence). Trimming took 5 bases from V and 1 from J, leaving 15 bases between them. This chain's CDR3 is CASRSFPEANTEAFF. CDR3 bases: TGTGCCAGCAGGTCCTTCCCAGAGGCGAACACTGAAGCTTTCTTT.

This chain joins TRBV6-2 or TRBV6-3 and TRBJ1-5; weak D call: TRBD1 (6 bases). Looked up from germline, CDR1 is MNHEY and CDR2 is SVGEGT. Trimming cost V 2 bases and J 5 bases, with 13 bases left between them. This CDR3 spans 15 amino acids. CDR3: CASSYRTASHQPQHF. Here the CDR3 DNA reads TGTGCCAGCAGTTACCGGACAGCGTCCCATCAGCCCCAGCATTTT.

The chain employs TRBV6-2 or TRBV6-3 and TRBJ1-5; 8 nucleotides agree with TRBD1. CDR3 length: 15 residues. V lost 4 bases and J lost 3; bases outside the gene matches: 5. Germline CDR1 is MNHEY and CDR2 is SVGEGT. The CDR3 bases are TGTGCCAGCAGTTTCGCGACAGGGGACAATCAGCCCCAGCATTTT. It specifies CASSFATGDNQPQHF.

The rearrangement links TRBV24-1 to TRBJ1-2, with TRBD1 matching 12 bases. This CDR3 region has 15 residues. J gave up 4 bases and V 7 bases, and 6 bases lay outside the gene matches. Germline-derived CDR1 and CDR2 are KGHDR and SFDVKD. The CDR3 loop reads CATSAGTGGVYGYTF. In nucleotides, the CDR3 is TGTGCCACCAGCGCCGGGACAGGGGGCGTCTATGGCTACACCTTC.